Many counts were recorded for the clone carrying this T cell receptor beta chain. Its antigen remains unidentified. This specimen belongs to a study of metastatic and nonmetastatic thyroid tumors. Study details: Blood and tumor or nodule tissue repertoires from malignant and benign thyroid patients were compared.

The CDR3 consists of 15 residues. Between the trimmed V and J ends, which lost 1 base and 8 bases, there was a span of 17 bases. Germline CDR1 is MGHRA and CDR2 is YSYEKL. Patients underwent thyroid surgery, and none had received any treatment before it. Regarding the study as a whole: It was reportedly found that TCR beta diversity was significantly higher in malignant thyroid tumors than in benign nodules, a difference seen in both blood and tumor samples.

Per the original methods: Clinicopathological groups supplied CDR3 differences that were used to build a distant-metastasis classifier for papillary thyroid cancer. TCRdb reassembled clones from the PCR reads with MiXCR. What appears here as the V and J calls and clone size reflects TCRdb's work, not the paper's. The sample yields approximately 74,000 clones, approximately 15% seen once. The sequence was collected from a male donor with papillary thyroid cancer or a benign thyroid nodule (not recorded which). Some clones in this sample may be carry-over from other donors' samples. Material for sequencing was blood. This chain links TRBV4-1 with TRBJ1-2, with D perhaps TRBD1 (5 bases). The CDR3 reads CASSQVEGVVDGYTF. The CDR3, as DNA: TGCGCCAGCAGCCAAGTCGAAGGGGTTGTGGACGGCTACACCTTC.